The 19 T cell receptor beta chains presented below share a single source sample, sequenced in a study of CXCR3-negative and CXCR3-positive naive CD8 T cells. The study, taken as a whole, reports: Comparison of naive cells showed more hydrophobic TRB CDR3s in CXCR3-positive than in CXCR3-negative naive cells.

The antigens these receptors bind are not known. Libraries were UMI-labeled 5' RACE TRB cDNA. TCRdb reworked the 5' RACE reads into one entry per CDR3 protein, no DNA. The sample has 110,000 or so distinct CDR3 sequences. The specimen sequenced was naive CXCR3+ CD8+ T cells from blood. Subset: CD45RO-CCR7+CD27+CD95- naive CD8+ T cells expressing CXCR3 (TNR3+). The origin of the receptors is a human donor in good health. Some clones in this sample may be carry-over from other donors' samples.

The gene calls are TRBV5-1 and TRBJ2-7. The CDR3 covers 14 residues. Germline values: CDR1 SGHRS, CDR2 YFSETQ. The CDR3 protein is CASSWGQGFHEQYF.

The chain is built from TRBV4-3 and TRBJ2-7; TCRdb names TRBD2, which stays unverified in the absence of DNA. The CDR3 is 16 amino acids. Germline CDR1 is LGHNA and CDR2 is YSLEER. CDR3: CASSQGGDGGSYEQYF.

The rearrangement joins TRBV6-6 to TRBJ2-3; the D gene TCRdb calls, TRBD1, cannot be checked with no DNA. The V gene's germline CDR1 is MNHNY and CDR2 SVGAGI (reference sequence). The CDR3 loop spans 12 amino acids. CDR3 amino acids: CASPPPVGTQYF.

This rearrangement joins TRBV7-2 to TRBJ2-5. CDR3 length: 13 residues. Germline assignment: CDR1 SGHTA and CDR2 FQGNSA. The CDR3 region is CASRLAGDETQYF.

The CDR3 reads CATSRVRRETQYF. This sequence joins TRBV15 and TRBJ2-5. Germline assignment: CDR1 LNHNV and CDR2 YYDKDF (reference sequence). This CDR3 contains 13 residues.

V and J are TRBV7-6 and TRBJ2-1; TCRdb's assignment of TRBD1 cannot be checked, as there is no DNA. The CDR3 covers 15 residues. Germline loops: CDR1 SGHVS, CDR2 FNYEAQ. CDR3 residues: CASSLAPRTGNEQFF.

This rearrangement joins TRBV5-5 to TRBJ2-5; TCRdb's D call of TRBD1 is untestable without DNA. CDR3 length equals 14 residues. CDR1 and CDR2 (germline): SGHKS, YYEKEE (reference sequence). The chain's CDR3 is CASSPDMGLETQYF.

The rearrangement links TRBV5-5 to TRBJ2-7. The CDR3 runs 15 residues. Germline V CDR1 and CDR2: SGHKS, YYEKEE (reference sequence). CDR3 loop: CASSLWRSLSYEQYF.

The rearrangement uses TRBV14 and TRBJ2-1; TCRdb indicates TRBD1, and absent DNA this call remains unverified. The CDR3 contains 15 residues. The germline V gene has CDR1 SGHDN and CDR2 FVKESK. Here the CDR3 reads CASRLTMGPWNEQFF.

The J gene is TRBJ2-3, the V gene TRBV7-3; TCRdb proposes TRBD1, but this gene call is untestable without DNA. In germline, CDR1 is SGHTA, CDR2 FQGTGA. The CDR3 is made up of 14 amino acids. The chain's CDR3 is CASSPGLAGDTQYF.

The chain combines TRBV7-9 with TRBJ2-5; TCRdb designates TRBD1, a call that cannot be tested without DNA. Germline values: CDR1 SEHNR, CDR2 FQNEAQ (reference sequence). There are 14 residues in the CDR3. The CDR3 protein is CASSFSGSEETQYF.

The V and J genes are TRBV10-2 and TRBJ2-7; the TCRdb D gene call, TRBD1, has no DNA to confirm it. Germline V gene data show CDR1 as WSHSY and CDR2 as SAAADI. CDR3 size: 15 residues. CDR3 sequence reads: CASGDRFLQGSEQYF.

The chain combines TRBV7-8 with TRBJ2-1; TCRdb's assignment of TRBD1 cannot be checked, as there is no DNA. Germline-derived CDR1 and CDR2 are SGHVS and FQNEAQ. The CDR3 is 16 amino acids. The CDR3 protein is CASSLEVWTGPNEQFF.

This chain joins TRBV4-3 and TRBJ2-7. This CDR3 region has 13 residues. Germline CDR1 LGHNA, CDR2 YSLEER. The CDR3 region is CASSQVIGYEQYF.

The chain combines TRBV4-3 with TRBJ2-7; TCRdb designates TRBD2, a call that cannot be tested without DNA. Germline V lookup: CDR1 LGHNA, CDR2 YSLEER. This CDR3 has 15 amino acids. The CDR3 region is CASSQDRTLSYEQYF.

This chain connects TRBV7-9 to TRBJ1-1; with no DNA, the TCRdb D assignment of TRBD1 cannot be verified. CDR3 size: 15 residues. CDR1 SEHNR and CDR2 FQNEAQ come from the germline V gene (reference sequence). The CDR3 loop is CASSLVRTGSTEAFF.

The V gene is TRBV28, the J gene TRBJ1-4; the TCRdb D gene call, TRBD1, has no DNA to confirm it. Per the germline V gene, CDR1 is MDHEN and CDR2 is SYDVKM. This CDR3 contains 15 residues. The CDR3 loop is CASGPGQGAVEKLFF.

V gene TRBV7-2 combines with J gene TRBJ2-5; absent DNA, TCRdb's TRBD1 call cannot be checked. CDR1 is SGHTA and CDR2 is FQGNSA in the germline V gene. The length of the CDR3 is 17 residues. CDR3: CASSLPGQGYDQETQYF.

The genes are TRBV7-8 and TRBJ1-2. The CDR3 has 16 residues. Germline lookup yields CDR1 SGHVS and CDR2 FQNEAQ. This chain's CDR3 is CASSLGVREPDYGYTF.